This T cell receptor (beta chain) was identified during a study of human T cells and chemical hapten exposure. Study details: Patients had diphenylcyclopropenone applied to the scalp weekly throughout the roughly 23-week study.

This clonotype was recorded many times. TCRdb recomputed calls from the RACE reads with MiXCR, one row per CDR3 protein. The sample records 200,000 to 300,000 distinct CDR3 sequences, 7.5% to 10% being singletons. The V gene's germline CDR1 is SEHNR and CDR2 FQNEAQ (reference sequence). This CDR3 spans 13 amino acids. V lost 5 bases to trimming and J lost 4 bases, with 9 bases between them. Indicated time point: pre-sensitization, week 0. Treatment described: therapeutic diphenylcyclopropenone sensitization with weekly scalp DPC. The starting material, unfractionated whole blood, was used for total RNA extraction.

Specimen: whole blood, collected in connection with sensitization to the hapten diphenylcyclopropenone (DPC). This receptor was identified in a woman aged 40 to 49 with alopecia areata. Some clones in this sample may be carry-over from other donors' samples. The chain carries TRBV7-9 and TRBJ1-5; possibly TRBD1 for D (5 bases). This chain's CDR3 is CASSATGNQPQHF. In DNA, the CDR3 is TGTGCCAGCAGCGCCACAGGAAATCAGCCCCAGCATTTT.